The next 27 T cell receptor beta chains were all read from a single sample in a study of T-cell memory formation after mild COVID-19. TCRdb independently ran MiXCR on the 5' RACE reads; one entry per CDR3 protein. The table has 450,000 or so distinct CDR3 sequences, about 23% seen once. Sequencing was done on a sample of PBMCs or a T cell subset sorted from them (not recorded which). These TCRs come from an adult woman who had mild COVID-19 (a few samples of this study predate the infection). Cell type and time point are not known.

In this sample, this clonotype turned up a few times. This chain connects TRBV24-1 to TRBJ2-1; D not certain. V gave up 3 bases and J gave up 9 bases, with 8 bases separating them. This CDR3 is built from 12 residues. Germline-derived CDR1 and CDR2 are KGHDR and SFDVKD. CDR3 sequence: CATSDTLFEQFF. The DNA of the CDR3 is TGTGCCACCAGTGATACCCTATTTGAGCAGTTCTTC.

The chain is built from TRBV24-1 and TRBJ2-5; 10 bases are a match to TRBD1. This CDR3 spans 14 amino acids. Germline CDR1 is KGHDR and CDR2 is SFDVKD. V dropped 9 bases and J dropped 2; count of bases not matched to a gene: 5. The chain's CDR3 is CATGGTGVQETQYF. CDR3 DNA: TGTGCCACCGGCGGGACAGGGGTTCAAGAGACCCAGTACTTC.

The V gene is TRBV18, the J gene TRBJ2-1, with D unclear. This CDR3 is 18 amino acids long. Trimming pared 2 bases from V and 0 bases from J, leaving 17 bases between. Germline-derived CDR1 and CDR2 are KGHSH and LQKENI. CDR3 sequence (DNA): TGTGCCAGCTCACCATATCAGCGCAAGACGAGCTCCTACAATGAGCAGTTCTTC. Translated, it gives CASSPYQRKTSSYNEQFF.

In its sample, this clonotype was seen a few times. The V and J genes are TRBV5-1 and TRBJ2-6, with a possible D match to TRBD2 (6 bases). Trimming shortened V by 4 bases and J by 3 bases, and 14 bases separated the two germline ends. Germline lookup yields CDR1 SGHRS and CDR2 YFSETQ. The CDR3 has 16 residues. CDR3 nucleotides: TGCGCCAGCAGCGACCCCTCGGGAGATGGGGCCAACGTCCTGACTTTC. Translated, it gives CASSDPSGDGANVLTF.

V is TRBV15 and J is TRBJ2-3, with D possibly TRBD2 on 6 matching bases. There are 17 residues in the CDR3. Trimming took off 1 base at V and 2 bases at J, with 16 bases between the two ends. CDR1 and CDR2 from the germline V gene are LNHNV and YYDKDF (reference sequence). CDR3 residues: CATSRVRGMGPTDTQYF. The CDR3 bases are TGTGCCACCAGCAGAGTTCGGGGGATGGGACCCACAGATACGCAGTATTTT.

This clonotype was observed a few times. The chain couples TRBV30 to TRBJ1-4; D unresolved. The CDR3 contains 14 residues. Trimming took 6 bases from V and 5 from J, leaving 16 bases between them. Germline V CDR1 and CDR2: GTSNPN, SVGIG (reference sequence). For the CDR3, the DNA is TGTGCCTGCACCCAGGCGAGTAGAAATGAAAAACTGTTTTTT. It translates to CACTQASRNEKLFF.

The chain recombines TRBV15 with TRBJ2-7, with 10 bases lining up with TRBD1. The ends lost 4 bases at V and 4 bases at J; junction bases unmatched: 7. This CDR3 contains 15 residues. Germline V gene lookup returns CDR1 LNHNV and CDR2 YYDKDF (reference sequence). The CDR3, as DNA: TGTGCCACCAGCATCCTCAGGACAGGGGGTTACGAGCAGTACTTC. This codes for CATSILRTGGYEQYF.

The chain recombines TRBV5-1 with TRBJ2-5; 9 bases fit TRBD2. This CDR3 is 16 amino acids long. CDR1 is SGHRS and CDR2 is YFSETQ in the germline V gene. V shed 0 bases, J shed 5 bases, and the junction held 8 bases outside the gene matches. CDR3 residues: CASSLAPSGALETQYF. Here the CDR3 DNA reads TGCGCCAGCAGCTTGGCCCCTAGCGGGGCCCTGGAGACCCAGTACTTC.

This clonotype turned up a few times. This rearrangement joins TRBV14 to TRBJ2-2, with D possibly TRBD1 on 6 matching bases. CDR1 is SGHDN and CDR2 is FVKESK in the germline V gene. The CDR3 consists of 14 residues. V was shortened by 3 bases and J by 6 bases, with 11 bases between the two germline ends. The chain's CDR3 is CASSHNRVAGELFF. In DNA, the CDR3 is TGTGCCAGCAGCCATAACAGGGTAGCCGGGGAGCTGTTTTTT.

This clonotype was detected only a few times. This sequence joins TRBV7-2 and TRBJ2-1, with D possibly matching TRBD2 (6 bases). Trimming shortened V by 1 base and J by 4 bases, and 11 bases separated the two germline ends. CDR3 length: 15 amino acids. CDR1 SGHTA and CDR2 FQGNSA come from the germline V gene. DNA for the CDR3: TGTGCCAGCAGCTTAGTTTCGGGGACTTACAATGAGCAGTTCTTC. This translates into CASSLVSGTYNEQFF.

This clonotype has just a few counts. V gene TRBV7-3 combines with J gene TRBJ2-2, with D tentatively TRBD1 or TRBD2 (5 bases each). This CDR3 has 14 amino acids. Germline loops: CDR1 SGHTA, CDR2 FQGTGA. The ends were cut back, 3 bases at V and 4 bases at J, with 9 bases in the middle. The CDR3 protein is CASSLKGTTGELFF. The CDR3, as DNA: TGTGCCAGCAGCTTGAAAGGGACCACCGGGGAGCTGTTTTTT.

Details on this clonotype: Given a much more abundant clone one base away, this may be a read error. CDR3 nucleotide sequence: TGTGCCAGCAGCCAAGAGGGGCGTGGGACAGATACGAAGTATTTT. Its protein product is CASSQEGRGTDTKYF. The chain couples TRBV7-9 to TRBJ2-3; 7 positions agree with TRBD1. Germline assignment: CDR1 SEHNR and CDR2 FQNEAQ (reference sequence). This CDR3 has 15 residues.

This clonotype was picked up a small number of times. This chain joins TRBV20-1 and TRBJ2-3, with 7 bases aligning to TRBD1. Germline loops: CDR1 DFQATT, CDR2 SNEGSKA (reference sequence). J gave up 3 bases and V 6 bases, and 15 bases lay outside the gene matches. The length of the CDR3 is 16 residues. CDR3 sequence reads: CSASRDTGDFTDTQYF. DNA of the CDR3: TGCAGTGCCTCTCGCGACACAGGGGATTTTACAGATACGCAGTATTTT.

The rearrangement joins TRBV2 to TRBJ2-5, with 10 bases aligning to TRBD1. V lost 6 bases, J lost 5 bases, and 6 bases stayed unmatched. The CDR3 contains 14 residues. Germline CDR1 reads SNHLY; CDR2 reads FYNNEI. The CDR3 reads CASRGDRGLETQYF. The CDR3 DNA sequence: TGTGCCAGCAGGGGGGACAGGGGTTTGGAGACCCAGTACTTC. Variable domain in full (rest from reference TRBV2 and TRBJ2-5): EPEVTQTPSHQVTQMGQEVILRCVPISNHLYFYWYRQILGQKVEFLVSFYNNEISEKSEIFDDQFSVERPDGSNFTLKIRSTKLEDSAMYFCASRGDRGLETQYFGPGTRLLVL.

This clonotype was seen a few times. This chain connects TRBV19 to TRBJ2-1, with D unresolved. The germline V and J ends were trimmed by 5 bases and 6 bases, with 17 bases remaining between them. The germline V gene has CDR1 LNHDA and CDR2 SQIVND (reference sequence). This CDR3 has 15 amino acids. The chain's CDR3 is CASSGMYTLTNEQFF. The DNA for the CDR3 is TGTGCCAGTAGTGGTATGTACACTTTGACCAATGAGCAGTTCTTC.

This clonotype was observed a few times. The genes are TRBV20-1 and TRBJ2-1; no clear D. V was shortened by 5 bases and J by 3 bases, with 14 bases between the two germline ends. The CDR3 runs to 14 residues. Germline assignment: CDR1 DFQATT and CDR2 SNEGSKA (reference sequence). The CDR3, as DNA: TGCAGTGCTGGCAGGCTCCTAAACTACAATGAGCAGTTCTTC. Residues: CSAGRLLNYNEQFF.

The chain uses TRBV20-1 and TRBJ2-3; tentatively, D is TRBD1 (6 bases). The CDR3 spans 14 residues. V was shortened by 2 bases and J by 5 bases, with 14 bases between the two germline ends. Germline V gene data show CDR1 as DFQATT and CDR2 as SNEGSKA (reference sequence). CDR3 residues: CSARKGGSVDTQYF. DNA of the CDR3: TGCAGTGCTAGAAAAGGGGGATCAGTAGATACGCAGTATTTT.

The J gene is TRBJ2-2, the V gene TRBV7-2, with D perhaps TRBD2 (6 bases). Germline V lookup: CDR1 SGHTA, CDR2 FQGNSA. The length of the CDR3 is 18 residues. The V and J ends lost 4 bases and 4 bases respectively, with 22 bases between them. The CDR3 sequence: CASSSLEAGGLGTGELFF. The CDR3 DNA follows: TGTGCCAGCAGCTCCCTCGAAGCGGGTGGGCTTGGCACCGGGGAGCTGTTTTTT.

V is TRBV7-9 and J is TRBJ1-1; 8 nucleotides agree with TRBD1. This CDR3 spans 13 amino acids. V was pared by 5 bases and J by 6 bases, with 5 bases of the junction left unmatched. Germline V gives CDR1 SEHNR, CDR2 FQNEAQ (reference sequence). CDR3 bases: TGTGCCAGCAGCCGGACAGGGAGAGCTGAAGCTTTCTTT. This gives the protein CASSRTGRAEAFF.

This chain links TRBV18 with TRBJ2-1; D is undetermined. V lost 6 bases and J lost 0, with 15 bases in between. Germline CDR1 KGHSH, CDR2 LQKENI. This CDR3 contains 16 residues. CDR3 sequence reads: CASSYDPVSSYNEQFF. DNA for the CDR3: TGTGCCAGCTCCTACGATCCCGTGAGCTCCTACAATGAGCAGTTCTTC.

The rearrangement uses TRBV18 and TRBJ2-7; TRBD2 aligns across 9 bases. J lost 4 bases, V lost 3 bases, and 7 bases had no gene match. The germline V gene encodes CDR1 KGHSH and CDR2 LQKENI. This CDR3 region has 15 residues. Written as DNA, the CDR3 is TGTGCCAGCTCACCTGAAGCGGGGGGCCCTTACGAGCAGTACTTC. Protein sequence: CASSPEAGGPYEQYF.

The V call is TRBV4-2, the J call TRBJ1-6; weak D call: TRBD1 (6 bases). V was shortened by 0 bases and J by 10 bases, with 13 bases between the two germline ends. The CDR3 covers 15 residues. CDR1 is LGHNA and CDR2 is YNFKEQ in the germline V gene. In nucleotides, the CDR3 is TGTGCCAGCAGCCAAGATACACAGGGAGTGTCACCCCTCCACTTT. As protein: CASSQDTQGVSPLHF.

The chain combines TRBV7-2 with TRBJ2-3; D remains ambiguous. V was shortened by 7 bases and J by 2 bases, with 13 bases between the two germline ends. The germline CDR1 and CDR2 sequences are SGHTA and FQGNSA. The CDR3 has 14 amino acids. The CDR3 reads CASNNGPFTDTQYF. The CDR3 DNA sequence: TGTGCCAGCAACAACGGGCCTTTCACAGATACGCAGTATTTT.

Ten or more counts support this clonotype. The chain employs TRBV12-3 or TRBV12-4 and TRBJ2-5, with TRBD2 matching 10 bases. Trimming took 1 base from V and 8 from J; bases not matched to a gene: 13. This CDR3 spans 17 amino acids. The CDR3 protein is CASSLEAGGFGGGTQYF. CDR3 DNA sequence: TGTGCCAGCAGTTTAGAAGCGGGAGGGTTCGGGGGTGGAACCCAGTACTTC.

V usage is TRBV5-6 and J usage is TRBJ2-2, with unresolved D. Between the trimmed V and J ends, which lost 1 base and 0 bases, there was a span of 10 bases. Germline-derived CDR1 and CDR2 are SGHDT and YYEEEE. This CDR3 region has 16 residues. The CDR3 sequence is CASSLLHRANTGELFF. DNA for the CDR3: TGTGCCAGCAGCTTGCTCCATAGGGCGAACACCGGGGAGCTGTTTTTT.

This clonotype was seen more than once but under ten times. The chain is built from TRBV5-4 and TRBJ2-3; D gene unclear. V was shortened by 6 bases and J by 3 bases, with 8 bases between the two germline ends. The CDR3 sequence is 12 residues long. Germline assignment: CDR1 SGHNT and CDR2 YYREEE (reference sequence). CDR3 residues: CASTATTDTQYF. Here the CDR3 DNA reads TGTGCCAGCACCGCGACGACAGATACGCAGTATTTT.

This clonotype has just a few counts. The CDR3 DNA sequence: TGTGCCAGCAGCGACCACGAGGGGGGCACAGATACGCAGTATTTT. Its translation: CASSDHEGGTDTQYF. This sequence joins TRBV7-9 and TRBJ2-3, with D possibly TRBD1 on 6 matching bases. V shed 5 bases and J shed 1 base, with 13 bases lying between them. The length of the CDR3 is 15 residues. Germline CDR1 SEHNR, CDR2 FQNEAQ (reference sequence).